Listed below are T cell receptor beta chains from one sample, sequenced in a study of cytomegalovirus exposure and HLA in healthy donors. Repertoires were generated with immunoSEQ multiplex PCR, while TCRdb's copy carries only in-frame clones and drops some. The sample consists of under 200,000 clones, 70% to 80% of them appearing once. The source material was PBMCs. These receptors came from a woman aged 40 to 50 in good health and CMV-seronegative. The CDR3 runs from the conserved cysteine through the conserved F or W. The D gene is left open where the match is weak. Clone size is shown for a subset of rows, as once, few, many or a class of expanded clone.

>NA|TRBJ2-3|NA|TRBV4-1
TGCGCCAGCAGCCAATATGGCACAGATACGCAGTATTTT
CASSQYGTDTQYF
>NA|TRBJ2-3|TRBD1|TRBV7-9
TGTGCCAGCAGCTTATCGCGGACAGGGGGCTCAGATACGCAGTATTTT
CASSLSRTGGSDTQYF
>NA|TRBJ1-2|NA|TRBV5-4
TGTGCCAGCAGCCCTGACCTCGGGTTCTATGGCTACACCTTC
CASSPDLGFYGYTF
>NA|TRBJ1-5|TRBD1|TRBV10-3
TGTGCCATCAGGGACAGGCCTAATCAGCCCCAGCATTTT
CAIRDRPNQPQHF
>NA|TRBJ2-5|TRBD2|TRBV27
TGTGCCAGCAGTTCGGGGGGTGGAGAGACCCAGTACTTC
CASSSGGGETQYF
>once|TRBJ2-5|TRBD2|TRBV6-5
TGTGCCAGCAGCGAGGGGACTAGCGGGGAGGAGACCCAGTACTTC
CASSEGTSGEETQYF
>NA|TRBJ2-1|TRBD2|TRBV11-3
TGTGCCAGCAGCCCAGGACTAGCGGGAGTGGGTGAGCAGTTCTTC
CASSPGLAGVGEQFF
>once|TRBJ1-2|TRBD1|TRBV28
TGTGCCAGCAGCTCCCCCCCGGGACAGGGCAACTATGGCTACACCTTC
CASSSPPGQGNYGYTF
>NA|TRBJ1-1|TRBD1|TRBV7-8
TGTGCCAGCAGACCGGGACAGGCCAACACTGAAGCTTTCTTT
CASRPGQANTEAFF
>NA|TRBJ2-3|TRBD1|TRBV7-2
TGTGCCAGCAGCTTGGGACAGGGAAACACAGATACGCAGTATTTT
CASSLGQGNTDTQYF
>once|TRBJ1-2|TRBD1|TRBV5-1
TGCGCCAGCAGCTCGACACAGGGGTATGGCTACACCTTC
CASSSTQGYGYTF
>NA|TRBJ1-4|NA|TRBV6-1
TGTGCCAGCAGACGGGATGCAACTAATGAAAAACTGTTTTTT
CASRRDATNEKLFF
>NA|TRBJ2-7|NA|TRBV9
TGTGCCAGCAGCGTATCCCCGGGACTCATCAGCGAGCAGTACTTC
CASSVSPGLISEQYF
>NA|TRBJ1-2|NA|TRBV6-6
TGTGCCAGCAGTTCCGGACAGCGTGGCTACACCTTC
CASSSGQRGYTF
>NA|TRBJ2-4|NA|TRBV27
TGTGCCAGCAGCCCTTTGACAGTCTCGGCCAAAAACATTCAGTACTTC
CASSPLTVSAKNIQYF
>few|TRBJ1-3|TRBD1|TRBV4-1
TGCGCCAGCTCCTCTCGCGGACAGGCTGGAAACACCATATATTTT
CASSSRGQAGNTIYF
>NA|TRBJ1-1|NA|TRBV19
TGTGCCAGTAGTATGTCAGGGTCGGGCACTGAAGCTTTCTTT
CASSMSGSGTEAFF
>NA|TRBJ2-3|NA|TRBV30
TGTGCCTGGAGTGTACCGGAGGTCGGCGGCACAGATACGCAGTATTTT
CAWSVPEVGGTDTQYF
>NA|TRBJ1-6|TRBD1|TRBV30
TGTGCCTGGAGTTGGACTGACAGGGCCTATAATTCACCCCTCCACTTT
CAWSWTDRAYNSPLHF
>once|TRBJ2-7|TRBD1|TRBV10-3
TGTGCCATCAGTACACAGGGGACATACGAGCAGTACTTC
CAISTQGTYEQYF
>NA|TRBJ2-1|TRBD2|TRBV7-2
TGTGCCAGCAGCTTAGAGGGGCGGGGGTACAATGAGCAGTTCTTC
CASSLEGRGYNEQFF
>NA|TRBJ2-3|TRBD1|TRBV5-1
TGCGCCAGCAGCTCACAGGGGCCAGATACGCAGTATTTT
CASSSQGPDTQYF
>NA|TRBJ1-1|TRBD1|TRBV9
TGTGCCAGCAGCATTTTACAGGGGACGACTGAAGCTTTCTTT
CASSILQGTTEAFF
>NA|TRBJ2-5|TRBD2|TRBV4-2
TGTGCCAGCAGCCGGGCGGGGGGATTGAACCAAGAGACCCAGTACTTC
CASSRAGGLNQETQYF
>NA|TRBJ2-1|TRBD1|TRBV2
TGTGCCAGCAGTCGGACAGGGGTGTACAATGAGCAGTTCTTC
CASSRTGVYNEQFF
>NA|TRBJ1-2|TRBD1|TRBV10-2
TGCGCCAGCAGTGAGTCTAGGGGACAGGGGGATGGCTACACCTTC
CASSESRGQGDGYTF